This T cell receptor (beta chain) was sequenced for a study of a mutant IDH1 vaccine in newly diagnosed glioma. On the study more broadly: Vaccination followed radiotherapy alone by 4-6 weeks, or accompanied temozolomide cycles. Overall study results and limits: Approximately 93% of patients showed vaccine-induced immune responses across multiple MHC alleles.

CDR3 length: 17 residues. Trimming pared 1 base from V and 2 bases from J, leaving 16 bases between. Germline values: CDR1 SGHAT, CDR2 FQNNGV. The time point: week 35, safety follow-up. Each dose of the vaccine consisted of 300 ug of mutant IDH1 20-mer peptide, with topical imiquimod. Generated by immunoSEQ multiplex PCR, the TCRdb table keeps only in-frame clones and is missing some. The sample has tens of thousands of clones, over 60% seen once; the top ten hold about 12%. With regard to this clone: Its specificity is not known.

The J gene is TRBJ2-3, the V gene TRBV11-2, with D perhaps matching TRBD2 (5 bases). The specimen comprised PBMCs, sampled from a glioma patient whose treatment included an IDH1 peptide vaccine. This clonotype was sampled from a man aged 40-49 years with glioma. This CDR3 reads CASSLGEVAGITDTQYF. DNA for the CDR3: TGTGCCAGCAGCTTAGGCGAGGTGGCCGGGATCACAGATACGCAGTATTTT.